The TCR beta chain under discussion was sequenced for a study of T cell repertoires in cytomegalovirus infection (dated by TCRdb to about 2019). Background for the entire study: The peptide stimulations were aimed at well-studied HLA-B-restricted epitopes as well as recently identified HLA-C-restricted CMV epitopes, whose presentation resists viral immunomodulation. Donor HLA type was relevant to the analysis, because carriage of CMV infection together with the matching HLA type was indicated by public TCR beta signatures. The full study reports these points: The ex vivo response was dominated by HLA-C-restricted CMV-specific TCR beta clonotypes, and the single most frequent clonotype in two of eight donors was supplied by these HLA-C-restricted clonotypes. Cumulative frequency of public TCR beta family members discriminated carriers of CMV infection plus the relevant HLA type in this cohort and an independent roughly 340-donor cohort.

Sequencing was performed on an Illumina HiSeq 1500. The raw public data were reprocessed by TCRdb itself: fastp quality trimming at Q25, MiXCR clonotype calling, in-frame beta chains only. CDR3 protein duplicates are merged, each entry listing the most common genes and DNA. The sample profile shows approximately 910,000 distinct CDR3 sequences; about a third of them were found once. The ten largest clonotypes hold roughly an eighth of the sample. V is pared back by 0 bases and J by 8 bases, with 8 bases lying between the germline termini. Sequences SGHVS (CDR1) and FNYEAQ (CDR2) are obtained from the germline V gene. The CDR3 covers 13 residues, taking in both the cysteine and the phenylalanine. Of the read, only the CDR3 DNA is kept; its 39 bases are in frame from base 1. The treatment or condition label for this specimen denotes: in vitro stimulation with specific CMV peptide epitopes to enrich CMV-specific T cells.

The table lists this clonotype with many counts. Its antigen remains unidentified. It has no much larger one-base neighbor in the sample; base qualities were not kept. The receptor comes from a human donor in good health (CMV status not recorded). Some clones in this sample may be carry-over from other donors' samples. The sequence links TRBV7-6 to TRBJ2-1; confidence is insufficient to name the D gene. Sequencing used cultured CD8+ T cells from PBMCs, obtained from culture after CMV antigen stimulation. The DNA reads as follows: TGTGCCAGCAGCTTAGCGGCCAAAGATGAGCAGTTCTTC. Translated, this gives CASSLAAKDEQFF.